This T cell receptor (beta chain) was recovered during a study of T-cell memory formation after mild COVID-19. Study results and limitations: Nothing confirmed that second-wave clones peaking on day 37 were specific for SARS-CoV-2.

As to this clonotype: Its cognate antigen is unknown.

The CDR3 loop spans 14 amino acids. After removal of 9 bases from V and 7 bases from J, the junction contained 10 bases not matched to a gene. The germline CDR1 and CDR2 sequences are MGHRA and YSYEKL. TCR alpha and TCR beta cDNA libraries carrying sample barcodes and UMIs were produced by 5'RACE using constant-segment primers. TCRdb fed the 5' RACE reads into MiXCR, producing one record per CDR3 protein. The table records around 390,000 distinct CDR3 sequences, approximately 16% of them present only once. The specimen was PBMCs or a T cell subset sorted from them (not recorded which). The TCR was taken from a man aged 18-30 years who had mild COVID-19 (a few samples of this study predate the infection). Cell type and time point are not known. The V gene is TRBV4-1, the J gene TRBJ2-1; 9 nucleotides agree with TRBD1. Here the CDR3 reads CASSRGQGLNEQFF. DNA for the CDR3: TGCGCCAGTTCCCGGGGACAGGGTTTGAATGAGCAGTTCTTC.